A selection of T cell receptor beta chains follows, all from one sample in a study of CD8+CD57+ T cells in acquired aplastic anemia. TCRdb recomputed calls from the reads with MiXCR, one row per CDR3 protein. The sample holds about 120,000 distinct CDR3 sequences, over 55% seen once. Sequenced material: sorted CD4+, CD8+, or CD8+CD57+ T cells (not recorded which) from PBMCs. Source of these receptors: a human donor with aplastic anemia. CDR3s include the opening cysteine and the closing phenylalanine or tryptophan. Clone sizes are given selectively: once, few, many, or a class where the clone is expanded.

many,TRBJ2-2,TRBV9,CASSDRRYTTGELFF
NA,TRBJ2-7,TRBV12-3/TRBV12-4,CASSLRAGGNYEQYF
NA,TRBJ2-6,TRBV29-1,CSVEGVLVGVGANVLTF
NA,TRBJ1-1,TRBV20-1,CSARDGIQGLAFF
NA,TRBJ2-7,TRBV7-9,CASSSGQTYEQYF
NA,TRBJ1-1,TRBV19,CATNERVGTEAFF
NA,TRBJ2-2,TRBV10-3,CASSPQGGKRDTGELFF
NA,TRBJ1-2,TRBV25-1,CASSDQPIQGNYGYTF
few,TRBJ2-1,TRBV10-3,CAISAQGQGSYNEQFF
NA,TRBJ2-5,TRBV27,CASSLMPGLGQETQYF
NA,TRBJ2-1,TRBV28,CASLGGGQFF
many,TRBJ2-1,TRBV15,CATSLGGTYNEQFF